This T cell receptor (beta chain) was identified in a study of T cell changes during pregnancy in multiple sclerosis. TCRdb keeps only in-frame clones here, not all; method: immunoSEQ multiplex PCR. The table has about 57,000 clones, around 93% seen once. This CDR3 comprises 16 residues. Germline lookup yields CDR1 SGHAT and CDR2 FQNNGV. This sequence joins TRBV11-2 and TRBJ1-6; the D gene is possibly TRBD1 (6 bases). This receptor was obtained from a female donor in good health, enrolled as a control in a pregnancy study. This material consisted of peripheral blood, taken after pregnancy. The DNA for the CDR3 is TGTGGCAGAAGACGGCATACGACAGGTGAAGGCTCACCCCTCCACTTT. As protein: CGRRRHTTGEGSPLHF.